The 14 T cell receptor beta chains listed next were all sequenced from one sample in a study of T-cell reconstitution after alpha-beta-depleted transplantation in children (dated by TCRdb to 2015 to 2016). Library preparation was by PCR. The sequencer was an Illumina HiSeq 2500. To normalize quantification of the TCRbeta repertoire, the TCR libraries were built with molecular barcoding that relied on unique molecular identifiers. TCRdb's own reprocessing of the public reads used fastp at Q25 and MiXCR and kept productive beta chains. All rows with the same CDR3 protein become a single entry with the most common DNA and genes. Here the sample has about 870,000 distinct CDR3 sequences; 15% to 20% occur a single time. Approximately 5% of the sample rests with the top ten. Explained via the paper, the treatment or condition label denotes: allogeneic hematopoietic cell transplantation with graft depleted of TCRalphabeta T cells and CD19 B cells.

The specimen comprised PBMCs, mostly from graft donor cells, sampled 360 days after TCRalphabeta/CD19-depleted stem cell transplant. These receptor sequences come from a male patient under 18 who had a stem cell transplant for acute lymphoblastic leukemia, so the T cells may come from the graft donor.

This clonotype was observed a few times. The V and J genes are TRBV10-3 and TRBJ2-3; 11 bases map to TRBD2. Germline V lookup: CDR1 ENHRY, CDR2 SYGVKD. The CDR3 is 19 residues long. The J segment lost 2 bases and the V segment lost 6 bases, leaving 16 bases of the junction unmatched. CDR3 residues: CAIRETGATSGTFTDTQYF. The CDR3, as DNA: TGTGCCATCAGGGAGACAGGGGCGACTAGCGGGACCTTCACAGATACGCAGTATTTT.

There are many counts of this clonotype. The gene calls are TRBV5-1 and TRBJ2-1; D uncertain. Germline V gives CDR1 SGHRS, CDR2 YFSETQ. V lost 7 bases, J lost 0 bases, and 11 bases lay in between. The CDR3 has 14 residues. Written as DNA, the CDR3 is TGCGCCAGCGGCGAGAGAATCTCCTACAATGAGCAGTTCTTC. Translation: CASGERISYNEQFF.

This clonotype came up a few times. The chain uses TRBV5-1 and TRBJ1-2; 9 bases map to TRBD1. The CDR3 is made up of 15 amino acids. Trimming cost V 2 bases and J 2 bases; bases outside gene matches: 4. Germline CDR1 reads SGHRS; CDR2 reads YFSETQ. CDR3 DNA: TGCGCCAGCAGCTTTGGGACAGGGTTCAACTATGGCTACACCTTC. Translation gives CASSFGTGFNYGYTF.

The chain has TRBV20-1 and TRBJ2-2, with 16 bases aligning to TRBD2. The trim removed 7 bases at V and 4 bases at J, leaving 15 bases unmatched. The germline CDR1 and CDR2 sequences are DFQATT and SNEGSKA (reference sequence). This CDR3 is 19 amino acids long. This CDR3 reads CSVRGTSGRAYTRTGELFF. Written as DNA, the CDR3 is TGCAGTGTACGGGGGACTAGCGGGAGGGCATACACCCGCACCGGGGAGCTGTTTTTT.

The chain carries TRBV15 and TRBJ2-1, with D unclear. There are 13 residues in the CDR3. CDR1 and CDR2 (germline): LNHNV, YYDKDF (reference sequence). Deletions cut 3 bases from V and 7 bases from J, with 10 bases between. The chain's CDR3 is CATSRPLSNEQFF. CDR3 nucleotide sequence: TGTGCCACCAGCAGGCCGCTTAGTAATGAGCAGTTCTTC.

This clonotype was recorded once. This chain connects TRBV27 to TRBJ2-7; TRBD1 might be the D (5 bases). The CDR3 is 13 residues long. The germline V gene encodes CDR1 MNHEY and CDR2 SMNVEV (reference sequence). V lost 5 bases and J 4 bases, leaving 12 bases between the germline ends. CDR3 nucleotides: TGTGCCAGCAGTACACAGGAAGCATACGAGCAGTACTTC. Translation: CASSTQEAYEQYF.

The chain links TRBV5-1 to TRBJ1-2; 8 positions match TRBD1. The V gene end was trimmed by 4 bases and the J gene end by 1 base; junction bases not matched to a gene: 9. Per germline, CDR1 SGHRS and CDR2 YFSETQ. This CDR3 spans 16 amino acids. The CDR3 loop is CASSPSRTGNNYGYTF. The CDR3 DNA sequence: TGCGCCAGCAGCCCATCGCGGACAGGGAATAACTATGGCTACACCTTC.

This clonotype was seen a few times. J is TRBJ2-3 and V is TRBV5-5; TRBD2 might be the D (5 bases). The CDR3 covers 15 residues. The V and J ends lost 2 bases and 4 bases respectively, with 14 bases between them. Germline V CDR1 and CDR2: SGHKS, YYEKEE (reference sequence). Written as DNA, the CDR3 is TGTGCCAGCAGCTTCGGGGAGTTAGTTGCAGATACGCAGTATTTT. It is translated as CASSFGELVADTQYF.

This clonotype was detected a few times. The J gene is TRBJ1-2, the V gene TRBV15, with TRBD1 matching over 9 bases. This CDR3 region has 15 residues. Looked up from germline, CDR1 is LNHNV and CDR2 is YYDKDF (reference sequence). Germline trimming cut 0 bases from V and 7 bases from J; bases unmatched to any gene: 6. DNA for the CDR3: TGTGCCACCAGCAGAGATCTGGGACAGGGACGTGGCTACACCTTC. This encodes CATSRDLGQGRGYTF.

This clonotype showed up many times. CDR3 DNA: TGCGCCAGCAGCCAAGTCAAACCAAACACAGGGATCGAAGCTTTCTTT. Protein sequence: CASSQVKPNTGIEAFF. The chain recombines TRBV4-1 with TRBJ1-1; D is possibly TRBD1 (6 bases). The germline V gene has CDR1 MGHRA and CDR2 YSYEKL. The CDR3 has 16 residues. With 1 base removed from V and 8 bases from J, the gap between germline ends came to 20 bases.

The gene calls are TRBV10-3 and TRBJ2-2; D perhaps matches TRBD1 (6 bases). Trimming took off 2 bases at V and 6 bases at J, with 10 bases between the two ends. The germline CDR1 and CDR2 sequences are ENHRY and SYGVKD. The CDR3 loop spans 14 amino acids. CDR3 coding DNA: TGTGCCATCAGTGAGCAAACAGGGTCCGGGGAGCTGTTTTTT. Amino acid sequence: CAISEQTGSGELFF.

The chain has TRBV29-1 and TRBJ1-2; D gene uncertain. The CDR3 spans 12 residues. V gave up 3 bases and J gave up 2 bases, with 7 bases separating them. The V gene's germline CDR1 is SQVTM and CDR2 ANQGSEA. The CDR3 loop reads CSVDSGNYGYTF. CDR3 bases: TGCAGCGTTGATTCGGGGAACTATGGCTACACCTTC.

The chain uses TRBV9 and TRBJ2-7, with 8 bases that match TRBD2. The CDR3 loop spans 17 amino acids. Germline assignment: CDR1 SGDLS and CDR2 YYNGEE. V dropped 0 bases and J dropped 0; count of bases not matched to a gene: 8. CDR3 DNA sequence: TGTGCCAGCAGCGTAGAGTCTAGCGGGTCGAGCTCCTACGAGCAGTACTTC. Translation gives CASSVESSGSSSYEQYF.

The sample holds a few counts of this clonotype. The chain is built from TRBV5-1 and TRBJ1-5, with D possibly TRBD1 on 6 matching bases. V dropped 4 bases and J dropped 3 bases, with 14 bases sitting between them. Germline V gene lookup returns CDR1 SGHRS and CDR2 YFSETQ. The CDR3 runs 15 residues. This CDR3 reads CASSPLQGHNQPQHF. CDR3 sequence (DNA): TGCGCCAGCAGCCCGCTACAGGGACACAATCAGCCCCAGCATTTT.